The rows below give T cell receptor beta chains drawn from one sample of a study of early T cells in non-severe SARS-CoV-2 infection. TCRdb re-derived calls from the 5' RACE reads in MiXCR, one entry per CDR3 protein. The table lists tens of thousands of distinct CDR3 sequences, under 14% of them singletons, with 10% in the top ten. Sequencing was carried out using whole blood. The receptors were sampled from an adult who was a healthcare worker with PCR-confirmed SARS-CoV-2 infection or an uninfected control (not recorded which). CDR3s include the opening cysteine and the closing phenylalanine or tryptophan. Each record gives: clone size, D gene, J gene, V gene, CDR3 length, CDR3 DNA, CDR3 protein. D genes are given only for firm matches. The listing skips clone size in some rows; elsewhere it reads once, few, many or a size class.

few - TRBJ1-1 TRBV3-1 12 TGTGCCAGCAGCCCGCACAACACTGAAGCTTTCTTT CASSPHNTEAFF
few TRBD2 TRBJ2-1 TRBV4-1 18 TGCGCCAGCAGCCAAGCGGCCCATAGAGCGGGAGGTTGGGGTGAGCAGTTCTTC CASSQAAHRAGGWGEQFF
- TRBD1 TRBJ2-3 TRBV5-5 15 TGTGCCAGCAGCTTGGGACAGGGGGGAACAGATACGCAGTATTTT CASSLGQGGTDTQYF
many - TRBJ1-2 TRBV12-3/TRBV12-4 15 TGTGCCAGCAGGAACAGGGTTTCCTTTAACTATGGCTACACCTTC CASRNRVSFNYGYTF
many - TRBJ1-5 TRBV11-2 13 TGTGCCAGCAGCTTAGAAGACCATCAGCCCCAGCATTTT CASSLEDHQPQHF
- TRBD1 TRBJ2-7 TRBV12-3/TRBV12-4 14 TGTGCCAGCAGTCGGCGGGACAGGGTTAACGAGCAGTACTTC CASSRRDRVNEQYF
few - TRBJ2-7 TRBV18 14 TGTGCCAGCTCACCACCGGGCCTAGAGTACGAGCAGTACTTC CASSPPGLEYEQYF
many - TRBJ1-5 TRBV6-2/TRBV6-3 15 TGTGCCAGCAGTCCCGACAGTTTCAGCAATCAGCCCCAGCATTTT CASSPDSFSNQPQHF
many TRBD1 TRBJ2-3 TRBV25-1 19 TGTGCCAGCAGTGAACTCCATATGGGACAGGGTAGTAGTGCAGATACGCAGTATTTT CASSELHMGQGSSADTQYF
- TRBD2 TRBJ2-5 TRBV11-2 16 TGTGCCAGCAGCCTCCTCCCAGCGGGGGGGCGAGAGACCCAGTACTTC CASSLLPAGGRETQYF
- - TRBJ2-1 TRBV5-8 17 TGTGCCAGCAGCAAGATACCGGGCCTTAGCTCCTACAATGAGCAGTTCTTC CASSKIPGLSSYNEQFF
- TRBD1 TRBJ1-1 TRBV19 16 TGTGCCAGTAGTCCCCGGACAGGATCAAGGAACACTGAAGCTTTCTTT CASSPRTGSRNTEAFF
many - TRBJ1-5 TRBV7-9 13 TGTGCCAGCACCAGGGGCAACAATCAGCCCCAGCATTTT CASTRGNNQPQHF
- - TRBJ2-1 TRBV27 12 TGTGCCAGCAGGCGCAGGTACAATGAGCAGTTCTTC CASRRRYNEQFF
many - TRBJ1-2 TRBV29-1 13 TGCAGCGTGTGGGGAGGACGGGACTATGGCTACACCTTC CSVWGGRDYGYTF
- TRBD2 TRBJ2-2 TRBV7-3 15 TGTGCCAGCAGCTTAAGGACTAGCGGGACGGGGGAGCTGTTTTTT CASSLRTSGTGELFF
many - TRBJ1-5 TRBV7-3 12 TGTGCCAGCAGCCCCGGGACGGGTCCCCAGCATTTT CASSPGTGPQHF
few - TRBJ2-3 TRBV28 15 TGTGCCAGCAGCCCATGGGGCAGAGTCACAGATACGCAGTATTTT CASSPWGRVTDTQYF
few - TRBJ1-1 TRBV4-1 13 TGCGCCAGCAGCCAAGAGAAGGTCGCTGAAGCTTTCTTT CASSQEKVAEAFF
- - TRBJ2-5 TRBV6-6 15 TGTGCCAGCAGTTTCCACAGGGAGGGCCAAGAGACCCAGTACTTC CASSFHREGQETQYF
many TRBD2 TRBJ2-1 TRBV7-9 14 TGTGCCAGCAGCTGGGAGGGCCTCTGGGATGAGCAGTTCTTC CASSWEGLWDEQFF
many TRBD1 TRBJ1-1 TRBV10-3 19 TGTGCCATCAGTGACGGAGCCGGGACAGGGCTTCTAATGAACACTGAAGCTTTCTTT CAISDGAGTGLLMNTEAFF
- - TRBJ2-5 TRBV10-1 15 TGCGCCAGCAGTGAGTTGGGCCAGGACCAAGAGACCCAGTACTTC CASSELGQDQETQYF
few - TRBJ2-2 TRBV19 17 TGTGCCAGTAGTTTAAGACCCGGGACACCTAACACCGGGGAGCTGTTTTTT CASSLRPGTPNTGELFF
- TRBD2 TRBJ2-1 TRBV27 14 TGTGCCAGCAGTTGGTACGAGCGGGGGGCTGAGCAGTTCTTC CASSWYERGAEQFF
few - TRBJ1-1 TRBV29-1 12 TGCAGCGCCGGACAGATGAACACTGAAGCTTTCTTT CSAGQMNTEAFF
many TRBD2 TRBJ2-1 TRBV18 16 TGTGCCAGCTCACCACCAGCGGGAGGGAATAACAATGAGCAGTTCTTC CASSPPAGGNNNEQFF
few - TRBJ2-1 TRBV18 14 TGTGCCAGCTCTGCATACCAGTCCTACAATGAGCAGTTCTTC CASSAYQSYNEQFF
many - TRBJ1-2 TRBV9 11 TGTGCCAGCAGCGTAGGACCCGGCTACACCTTC CASSVGPGYTF
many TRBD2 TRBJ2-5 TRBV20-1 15 TGCAGTGCGCCTCCCGGGACTAGCGGCCAAGAGACCCAGTACTTC CSAPPGTSGQETQYF
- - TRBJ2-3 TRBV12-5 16 TGTGCTAGTGGTTTTCAACCGGGACAAGGGACAGATACGCAGTATTTT CASGFQPGQGTDTQYF
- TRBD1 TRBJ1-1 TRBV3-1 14 TGTGCCAGCAGCCTTGGGACAGGGGGCTCTGAAGCTTTCTTT CASSLGTGGSEAFF
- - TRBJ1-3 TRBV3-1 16 TGTGCCAGCAGCCAAGATTTCCGGTCCGGTGGAAACACCATATATTTT CASSQDFRSGGNTIYF
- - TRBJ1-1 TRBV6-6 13 TGTGCCAGCAATGTGTTGGGGAACACTGAAGCTTTCTTT CASNVLGNTEAFF
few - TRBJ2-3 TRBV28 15 TGTGCCAGCATTCATTTGTTAGGAAAGACAGATACGCAGTATTTT CASIHLLGKTDTQYF
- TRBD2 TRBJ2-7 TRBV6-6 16 TGTGCCAGCAGTCCCCCGGGACTATCCCCCATCCACGAGCAGTACTTC CASSPPGLSPIHEQYF
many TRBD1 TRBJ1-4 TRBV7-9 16 TGTGCCAGCAGCTCGTTCGGGACAGCAACTAATGAAAAACTGTTTTTT CASSSFGTATNEKLFF
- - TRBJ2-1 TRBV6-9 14 TGTGCCCCCCTGGAGGCCAGCTCCTACAATGAGCAGTTCTTC CAPLEASSYNEQFF
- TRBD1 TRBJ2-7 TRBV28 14 TGTGCCAGCAGTCTAACCGACAGGGTGTACGAGCAGTACTTC CASSLTDRVYEQYF
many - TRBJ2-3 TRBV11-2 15 TGTGCCAGCAGCTTAGACGGGGGTCTCACAGATACGCAGTATTTT CASSLDGGLTDTQYF
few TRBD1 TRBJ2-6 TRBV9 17 TGTGCCAGCAGCGTAGAACCCAGGGGGCATGGGGCCAACGTCCTGACTTTC CASSVEPRGHGANVLTF
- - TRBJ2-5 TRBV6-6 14 TGTGCCAGCAGGCCGGGCCCCGGCCCGGAGACCCAGTACTTC CASRPGPGPETQYF
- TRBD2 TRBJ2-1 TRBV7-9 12 TGTGCCAGCGTGCGGGGGGCGAATGAGCAGTTCTTC CASVRGANEQFF
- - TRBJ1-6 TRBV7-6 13 TGTGCCAGCAGCTCAGTGACTAATTCACCCCTCCACTTT CASSSVTNSPLHF
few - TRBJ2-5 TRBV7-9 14 TGTGCCAGCAGCTATAGCGGCAGGGAGGAGACCCAGTACTTC CASSYSGREETQYF
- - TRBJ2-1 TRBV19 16 TGTGCCAGTAGTATGCTTGGCGGGACGGTCGAAAATGAGCAGTTCTTC CASSMLGGTVENEQFF
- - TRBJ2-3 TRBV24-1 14 TGTGCCACCAGTGACTCCCTGACTGGTCTGGCGCAGTATTTT CATSDSLTGLAQYF
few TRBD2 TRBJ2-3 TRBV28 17 TGTGCCAGCAGTTCGGCAGCGGGGGGTGGGTGGACAGATACGCAGTATTTT CASSSAAGGGWTDTQYF
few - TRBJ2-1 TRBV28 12 TGTGCCAGCAGCCCCGGCCACAATGAGCAGTTCTTC CASSPGHNEQFF
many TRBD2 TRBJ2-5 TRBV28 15 TGTGCCAGCAGTACCCCTAGCGGGGGGGCTGAGACCCAGTACTTC CASSTPSGGAETQYF
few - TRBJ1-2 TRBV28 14 TGTGCCAGCAGTTTATCCGGCGCTAACTATGGCTACACCTTC CASSLSGANYGYTF